This T cell receptor (beta chain) is drawn from a study of sequential checkpoint blockade in melanoma. Profiled with immunoSEQ multiplex PCR; TCRdb holds only in-frame clones, not every one. This sample has some 9,600 clones, with under 30% found just once. Specified treatment: randomized to nivolumab then ipilimumab (arm A) or the reverse (arm B). The germline gives CDR1 SGHNT, CDR2 YENEEA. The CDR3 contains 15 residues. V shed 7 bases and J shed 1 base, with 13 bases lying between them. The sequence derives from a human donor with melanoma. V and J are TRBV11-3 and TRBJ2-2; D is perhaps TRBD1 (6 bases). This material consisted of tumor tissue (inferred from file names), taken from a patient given nivolumab and ipilimumab in sequence. Written as DNA, the CDR3 is TGTGCCAGCACCATTGCACAGGGGAACACCGGGGAGCTGTTTTTT. This sequence encodes CASTIAQGNTGELFF.